This T cell receptor beta chain was observed in a study of control samples from healthy donors and cancer patients. CDR1 and CDR2 from the germline V gene are MNHEY and SMNVEV (reference sequence). The CDR3 has 21 amino acids. V was clipped by 5 bases and J by 0 bases; unmatched bases: 20. The table came from immunoSEQ multiplex PCR; TCRdb's copy has only in-frame clones and leaves some out. The sample has roughly 130,000 clones; 70% to 90% are singletons. The rearrangement links TRBV27 to TRBJ1-4; 8 bases agree with TRBD1. The source of this sequence is a woman in her 30s in good health. The specimen was blood. CDR3 sequence: CASSKLPRDRLKLATNEKLFF. CDR3 in DNA: TGTGCCAGCAGTAAGCTGCCCCGGGACAGGCTTAAACTTGCAACTAATGAAAAACTGTTTTTT.